The next 26 T cell receptor beta chains were all read from a single sample in a study of human T cells and chemical hapten exposure. Sample time point: patch test 1, 2 weeks after DPC sensitization. Stated treatment: therapeutic diphenylcyclopropenone sensitization with weekly scalp DPC. One entry per CDR3 protein results from TCRdb running MiXCR on the RACE reads. This table has fewer than 500,000 distinct CDR3 sequences, nearly 5% appearing once. Sequencing was performed on whole blood, taken in connection with sensitization to the hapten diphenylcyclopropenone (DPC). Source of these receptors: a woman in her forties or fifties with alopecia areata. Some clones in this sample may be carry-over from other donors' samples.

The V call is TRBV12-3 or TRBV12-4, the J call TRBJ1-3, with D tentatively TRBD1 (5 bases). Trimming stripped 6 bases from V and 0 bases from J, with 12 bases between. The CDR3 loop spans 15 amino acids. The CDR3 DNA reads as TGTGCCAGCAGCCAGGGTTTCTCCTCTGGAAACACCATATATTTT. Translation gives CASSQGFSSGNTIYF.

This clonotype was seen many times. The genes are TRBV5-1 and TRBJ2-3; 11 bases fit TRBD2. V lost 3 bases and J lost 2; bases outside the gene matches: 8. CDR1 is SGHRS, CDR2 YFSETQ, per germline. The CDR3 contains 17 residues. The CDR3 sequence: CASSSGLAELNTDTQYF. The CDR3 DNA sequence: TGCGCCAGCAGCTCGGGACTAGCGGAGTTAAACACAGATACGCAGTATTTT.

CDR3: CASSRGQTVAGVKIDTQYF. CDR3 DNA sequence: TGTGCCAGCAGCCGGGGACAGACGGTAGCGGGAGTCAAAATAGATACGCAGTATTTT. The chain employs TRBV7-9 and TRBJ2-3; TRBD2 matches at 9 bases. The CDR3 spans 19 residues. Trimming at V came to 5 bases and at J to 5 bases, leaving 20 bases not matched to a gene. CDR1 is SEHNR and CDR2 is FQNEAQ in the germline V gene (reference sequence).

This clonotype was detected ten times or more. This chain connects TRBV29-1 to TRBJ1-1, with D uncertain. V shed 6 bases and J shed 1 base, with 9 bases lying between them. The CDR3 totals 12 residues. Germline V gene data show CDR1 as SQVTM and CDR2 as ANQGSEA. The CDR3 is CSVTGANTEAFF. The CDR3 coding sequence is TGCAGCGTGACCGGAGCGAACACTGAAGCTTTCTTT.

This clonotype was observed a handful of times. This chain uses TRBV7-2 with TRBJ1-4; no reliable D call. This CDR3 comprises 15 residues. CDR1 is SGHTA, CDR2 FQGNSA, per germline. V was trimmed by 5 bases and J by 3 bases, leaving 13 bases between them. The DNA for the CDR3 is TGTGCCAGCAGCCCCGGGGAGAACCCTAATGAAAAACTGTTTTTT. Its protein product is CASSPGENPNEKLFF.

The chain joins TRBV29-1 to TRBJ1-1, with D tentatively TRBD1 (6 bases). This CDR3 has 13 residues. Germline V gives CDR1 SQVTM, CDR2 ANQGSEA. Between the trimmed V and J ends, which lost 5 bases and 3 bases, there was a span of 13 bases. CDR3 sequence: CSVLTWTDTEAFF. The CDR3 DNA reads TGCAGCGTTCTCACCTGGACAGACACTGAAGCTTTCTTT. The full variable domain, with the rest looked up from reference TRBV29-1 and TRBJ1-1, is SAVISQKPSRDICQRGTSLTIQCQVDSQVTMMFWYRQQPGQSLTLIATANQGSEATYESGFVIDKFPISRPNLTFSTLTVSNMSPEDSSIYLCSVLTWTDTEAFFGQGTRLTVV.

This clonotype was observed a few times. V and J are TRBV6-2 or TRBV6-3 and TRBJ1-1, with 8 bases fitting TRBD1. Germline CDR1 MNHEY, CDR2 SVGEGT. CDR3 length: 15 amino acids. With 6 bases clipped from V and 3 bases from J, the junction kept 9 bases outside the gene matches. CDR3: CASSDRQGSYTEAFF. The CDR3 DNA reads as TGTGCCAGCAGCGACCGACAGGGGAGTTACACTGAAGCTTTCTTT.

V is TRBV20-1 and J is TRBJ1-1; maybe TRBD1 (6 bases). The germline CDR1 and CDR2 sequences are DFQATT and SNEGSKA (reference sequence). This CDR3 region has 13 residues. V lost 3 bases and J 1 base, leaving 9 bases between the germline ends. DNA of the CDR3: TGCAGTGCTAGTCAGGGGACGAACACTGAAGCTTTCTTT. This codes for CSASQGTNTEAFF.

The chain is built from TRBV7-9 and TRBJ1-5; D is perhaps TRBD1 (5 bases). The CDR3 is made up of 17 amino acids. The germline V and J ends were trimmed by 2 bases and 0 bases, with 14 bases remaining between them. Germline-derived CDR1 and CDR2 are SEHNR and FQNEAQ (reference sequence). The CDR3 nucleotides are TGTGCCAGCAGCTTATGGAAACAGGCAAATAGCAATCAGCCCCAGCATTTT. It encodes CASSLWKQANSNQPQHF. The variable domain in full, with the rest retrieved from reference TRBV7-9 and TRBJ1-5, is DTGVSQNPRHKITKRGQNVTFRCDPISEHNRLYWYRQTLGQGPEFLTYFQNEAQLEKSRLLSDRFSAERPKGSFSTLEIQRTEQGDSAMYLCASSLWKQANSNQPQHFGDGTRLSIL.

The chain links TRBV6-1 to TRBJ1-5; D is undetermined. CDR1 MNHNS and CDR2 SASEGT come from the germline V gene. V was shortened by 3 bases and J by 6 bases, with 6 bases between the two germline ends. The CDR3 sequence is 12 residues long. CDR3 in amino acids: CASSDGPQPQHF. The DNA for the CDR3 is TGTGCCAGCAGTGATGGTCCTCAGCCCCAGCATTTT.

This clonotype has a count of ten or more. The chain carries TRBV3-1 and TRBJ2-1; tentatively, D is TRBD2 (6 bases). This CDR3 spans 13 amino acids. Trimming left V 2 bases short and J 7 bases short, with 9 bases between. Germline-derived CDR1 and CDR2 are LGHDT and YNNKEL (reference sequence). The CDR3 spells CASSQKGRNEQFF. The CDR3 DNA reads as TGTGCCAGCAGCCAAAAGGGGAGGAATGAGCAGTTCTTC.

This clonotype was seen repeatedly, ten times or more. The rearrangement uses TRBV6-5 and TRBJ1-6, with 7 bases lining up with TRBD1. CDR3 length equals 14 residues. V shed 2 bases, J shed 9 bases, and the junction held 4 bases outside the gene matches. Germline V gives CDR1 MNHEY, CDR2 SVGAGI. CDR3 in DNA: TGTGCCAGCAGTTACCAGGGGGAACTTTCACCCCTCCACTTT. This sequence encodes CASSYQGELSPLHF.

The rearrangement uses TRBV12-3 or TRBV12-4 and TRBJ2-7, with a weak D call TRBD2 (5 bases). The CDR3 is 14 residues long. V was pared by 6 bases and J by 6 bases, with 18 bases between. The CDR3 is CASSLGISDLEQYF. The DNA of the CDR3 is TGTGCCAGCAGCCTCGGGATTAGCGACCTCGAGCAGTACTTC.

This clonotype was recorded many times. This rearrangement joins TRBV24-1 to TRBJ2-1; TRBD2 agrees at 8 bases. The CDR3 sequence is 17 residues long. Germline V gene lookup returns CDR1 KGHDR and CDR2 SFDVKD. Trimming took 4 bases from V and 4 from J; bases not matched to a gene: 11. CDR3 residues: CATSDPLAVGGYNEQFF. As DNA, the CDR3 is TGTGCCACCAGTGACCCACTAGCGGTGGGAGGATACAATGAGCAGTTCTTC.

In nucleotides, the CDR3 is TGCAGCGTTGAGCTGGGAAGTCGAGATACGCAGTATTTT. This sequence encodes CSVELGSRDTQYF. The chain recombines TRBV29-1 with TRBJ2-3; D is undetermined. CDR3 length: 13 amino acids. V was trimmed by 3 bases and J by 5 bases, leaving 12 bases between them. Germline values: CDR1 SQVTM, CDR2 ANQGSEA.

In this sample, this clonotype turned up many times. The chain recombines TRBV6-6 with TRBJ2-3; D is uncertain. V lost 2 bases, J lost 2 bases, and 11 bases lay in between. The CDR3 contains 15 residues. The germline gives CDR1 MNHNY, CDR2 SVGAGI (reference sequence). Here the CDR3 DNA reads TGTGCCAGCAGTTACGGCTCACAACTCACAGATACGCAGTATTTT. This gives the protein CASSYGSQLTDTQYF.

This clonotype was detected ten times or more. V and J are TRBV6-5 and TRBJ2-3; 7 positions match TRBD2. The germline V gene encodes CDR1 MNHEY and CDR2 SVGAGI. After removal of 4 bases from V and 4 bases from J, the junction contained 5 bases not matched to a gene. This CDR3 comprises 14 residues. This chain's CDR3 is CASSLASGADTQYF. CDR3 in DNA: TGTGCCAGCAGTTTGGCTAGCGGTGCAGATACGCAGTATTTT.

The CDR3 loop reads CSAEPGLGTYNEQFF. As DNA, the CDR3 is TGCAGTGCTGAACCGGGACTAGGTACCTACAATGAGCAGTTCTTC. The chain combines TRBV20-1 with TRBJ2-1, with TRBD2 identical over 8 bases. CDR1 DFQATT and CDR2 SNEGSKA come from the germline V gene (reference sequence). Trimming removed 5 bases from V and 2 bases from J; junction bases left unmatched: 8. The CDR3 extends over 15 amino acids.

This clonotype was observed a handful of times. The chain has TRBV4-1 and TRBJ2-1; 7 bases are shared with TRBD2. V was pared by 0 bases and J by 7 bases, with 18 bases of the junction left unmatched. The CDR3 length is 19 residues. CDR1 MGHRA and CDR2 YSYEKL come from the germline V gene. CDR3 in DNA: TGCGCCAGCAGCCAAGACCATTGGGGTAGCGGGCTGGGAGGGAATGAGCAGTTCTTC. Translation gives CASSQDHWGSGLGGNEQFF.

This clonotype has just a few counts. The chain joins TRBV6-1 to TRBJ2-3; 9 positions match TRBD2. Germline V gene sequence: CDR1 MNHNS, CDR2 SASEGT. V shed 3 bases, J shed 0 bases, and the junction held 4 bases outside the gene matches. This CDR3 contains 16 residues. The CDR3 coding sequence is TGTGCCAGCAGTGATTGGCTAGCGGGGAGCACAGATACGCAGTATTTT. Its protein product is CASSDWLAGSTDTQYF.

This clonotype was seen ten or more times. The chain employs TRBV4-1 and TRBJ2-3, with 9 bases fitting TRBD2. There are 17 residues in the CDR3. After removal of 3 bases from V and 8 bases from J, the junction contained 15 bases not matched to a gene. The germline V gene has CDR1 MGHRA and CDR2 YSYEKL. CDR3: CASSHPIGGGAVSTQYF. CDR3 sequence (DNA): TGCGCCAGCAGCCATCCCATAGGCGGGGGGGCAGTCAGTACGCAGTATTTT.

In its sample, this clonotype was seen many times. This chain links TRBV10-3 with TRBJ1-5; TRBD1 matches 10 bases. This CDR3 region has 13 residues. J lost 5 bases, V lost 9 bases, and 4 bases had no gene match. Germline lookup yields CDR1 ENHRY and CDR2 SYGVKD. CDR3 amino acids: CAIGTGEYQPQHF. CDR3 nucleotide sequence: TGTGCCATAGGGACAGGGGAGTATCAGCCCCAGCATTTT.

A few counts support this clonotype. The V call is TRBV18, the J call TRBJ1-1, with D possibly matching TRBD1 (6 bases). Germline V CDR1 and CDR2: KGHSH, LQKENI. The V end was cut by 6 bases, the J end by 4 bases, with 18 bases between. The CDR3 length is 15 residues. CDR3: CASSPAQGLSTEAFF. Here the CDR3 DNA reads TGTGCCAGCTCCCCCGCTCAGGGGCTGAGCACTGAAGCTTTCTTT. Using reference TRBV18 and TRBJ1-1 for the parts outside the CDR3, the full variable domain is NAGVMQNPRHLVRRRGQEARLRCSPMKGHSHVYWYRQLPEEGLKFMVYLQKENIIDESGMPKERFSAEFPKEGPSILRIQQVVRGDSAAYFCASSPAQGLSTEAFFGQGTRLTVV.

This clonotype was found a few times. J is TRBJ2-1 and V is TRBV3-1, with TRBD1 as a possible D gene (5 bases). Germline V gives CDR1 LGHDT, CDR2 YNNKEL (reference sequence). Trimming removed 1 base from V and 12 bases from J, with 13 bases in between. The CDR3 loop spans 13 amino acids. The CDR3 is CASSQVVGVGQFF. The CDR3 nucleotides read TGTGCCAGCAGCCAAGTTGTAGGGGTTGGGCAGTTCTTC.

This clonotype was picked up many times. The rearrangement uses TRBV20-1 and TRBJ2-7; D is unresolved. V was clipped by 3 bases and J by 3 bases, with 9 bases between them. CDR3 length: 12 amino acids. CDR1 is DFQATT and CDR2 is SNEGSKA in the germline V gene (reference sequence). The CDR3 region has the DNA TGCAGTGCTAGTCGGCCGAACTACGAGCAGTACTTC. This codes for CSASRPNYEQYF.

In this sample, this clonotype turned up many times. Relative to the germline gene, one junction end is altered; a read error may explain this. The V and J genes are TRBV7-9 and TRBJ1-6, with D unresolved. Germline CDR1 is SEHNR and CDR2 is FQNEAQ (reference sequence). This CDR3 spans 14 amino acids. The CDR3 nucleotides read TGTGCCAGCACCTTAGGAGAAGGATATTCACCCCTCCACTTT. This translates into CASTLGEGYSPLHF.